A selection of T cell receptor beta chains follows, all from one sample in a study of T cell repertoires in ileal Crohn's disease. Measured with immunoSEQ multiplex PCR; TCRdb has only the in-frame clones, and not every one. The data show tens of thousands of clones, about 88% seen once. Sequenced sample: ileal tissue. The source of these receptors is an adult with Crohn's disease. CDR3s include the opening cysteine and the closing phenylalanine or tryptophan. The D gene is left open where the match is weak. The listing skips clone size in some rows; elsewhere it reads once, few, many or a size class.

CASSQGGGQAYNEQFF,TGCGCCAGCAGCCAAGGGGGGGGGCAGGCCTACAATGAGCAGTTCTTC,TRBJ2-1,once,.,TRBV4-1
CASSPDRIGTQYF,TGTGCCAGCAGCCCGGACAGGATTGGGACCCAGTACTTC,TRBJ2-5,.,TRBD1,TRBV7-3
CASSLGTGEPQHF,TGTGCTAGCAGCTTGGGGACGGGGGAGCCCCAGCATTTT,TRBJ1-5,.,.,TRBV7-7
CASSDPGPIGELFF,TGTGCCAGCAGTGACCCAGGTCCAATCGGGGAGCTGTTTTTT,TRBJ2-2,.,.,TRBV2
CASFTQRASNTEAFF,TGTGCCAGCTTCACCCAGCGGGCTTCGAACACTGAAGCTTTCTTT,TRBJ1-1,.,.,TRBV2
CSTGSGTGTQYF,TGCAGCACGGGTTCAGGGACTGGGACCCAGTACTTC,TRBJ2-5,.,.,TRBV29-1
CASSPQIGLPGAFYGYTF,TGTGCCAGCAGCCCACAAATTGGCCTGCCAGGGGCCTTCTATGGCTACACCTTC,TRBJ1-2,once,.,TRBV28
CASSGTSSTDTQYF,TGTGCCAGCAGCGGGACTTCTTCCACAGATACGCAGTATTTT,TRBJ2-3,.,.,TRBV6-5
CAWSVGGVGYTF,TGTGCCTGGAGTGTAGGAGGGGTCGGCTACACCTTC,TRBJ1-2,few,.,TRBV30
CASSLAGHLEPQHF,TGTGCCAGCAGCTTAGCCGGACACCTAGAGCCCCAGCATTTT,TRBJ1-5,.,.,TRBV7-2
CASSETGFNMNTEAFF,TGTGCCAGCAGCGAAACAGGGTTTAATATGAACACTGAAGCTTTCTTT,TRBJ1-1,.,.,TRBV7-9
CASSPGQGSSPLHF,TGTGCCAGCAGTCCGGGACAGGGAAGTTCACCCCTCCACTTT,TRBJ1-6,.,TRBD1,TRBV11-2
CASSTRGEQFF,TGTGCCAGCAGTACCCGTGGCGAGCAGTTCTTC,TRBJ2-1,.,.,TRBV13
CASSVRGRLKTQYF,TGTGCCAGCAGTGTCAGGGGGCGCTTAAAGACCCAGTACTTC,TRBJ2-5,.,TRBD1,TRBV2
CASSPQEGELFF,TGTGCCAGCAGTCCTCAGGAAGGGGAGCTGTTTTTT,TRBJ2-2,few,.,TRBV2
CAWSSTEAFF,TGTGCCTGGTCGAGCACTGAAGCTTTCTTT,TRBJ1-1,once,.,TRBV30
CASSRELNIQYF,TGTGCCAGCAGCCGCGAACTAAACATTCAGTACTTC,TRBJ2-4,.,.,TRBV9
CASSNSRTEAFF,TGTGCCAGCAGCAATTCGAGGACTGAAGCTTTCTTT,TRBJ1-1,few,.,TRBV5-5
CASSLAENMRGYTF,TGTGCCAGCAGCTTAGCTGAGAATATGCGTGGCTACACCTTC,TRBJ1-2,.,.,TRBV13
CAWSDPVRTDF,TGTGCCTGGAGTGACCCGGTGAGGACAGACTTC,TRBJ1-2,.,.,TRBV30
CAWSRDKAFF,TGTGCCTGGAGTCGGGATAAAGCTTTCTTT,TRBJ1-1,few,.,TRBV30
CASSADRARNTIYF,TGTGCCAGCAGTGCCGACAGGGCAAGAAACACCATATATTTT,TRBJ1-3,few,TRBD1,TRBV6-1
CASSLGGFNEQFF,TGTGCCAGCAGTTTAGGGGGGTTCAATGAGCAGTTCTTC,TRBJ2-1,.,.,TRBV27
CASSLRGSQETQYF,TGCGCCAGCAGCTTACGAGGGTCCCAAGAGACCCAGTACTTC,TRBJ2-5,once,.,TRBV5-1
CSALHGVGYGYTF,TGCAGCGCCCTGCACGGGGTCGGGTATGGCTACACCTTC,TRBJ1-2,.,.,TRBV29-1
CAISDGGAKQGQPQHF,TGTGCCATCAGTGATGGTGGGGCGAAGCAGGGTCAGCCCCAGCATTTT,TRBJ1-5,once,.,TRBV10-3